A single sample is the source of the 20 T cell receptor beta chains below, sequenced in a study of blood T cells in healthy people across ages. A second PCR, run for 7 to 11 cycles, used a sample-barcoded 5' primer plus a J-beta primer mix. TCRdb reanalysed the 5' RACE reads using MiXCR and keeps one entry per CDR3 protein. The data show about a million distinct CDR3 sequences, approximately 50% seen once. The sequencing input was blood. The receptors stem from a woman aged 55-70 years in good health.

Worth noting for this clonotype: This may arise from a read error, as a much more abundant clone is one base away. This rearrangement joins TRBV12-3 or TRBV12-4 to TRBJ1-1; the D is unclear. CDR3 length equals 11 residues. Trimming stripped 5 bases from V and 3 bases from J, with 4 bases between. The CDR3 nucleotides are TGTGCCAGCAGTGAGTACACTGAAGCTTTCTTT. Protein product: CASSEYTEAFF.

The V call is TRBV7-2, the J call TRBJ1-1, with D possibly being TRBD1 (5 bases). V lost 3 bases and J 4 bases, leaving 12 bases between the germline ends. The CDR3 has 14 residues. The germline CDR1 and CDR2 sequences are SGHTA and FQGNSA. This chain's CDR3 is CASSFQGPVTEAFF. The CDR3 bases are TGTGCCAGCAGCTTCCAGGGTCCGGTCACTGAAGCTTTCTTT.

This chain uses TRBV4-1 with TRBJ2-2, with 9 nucleotides matching TRBD1. The trim removed 1 base at V and 3 bases at J, leaving 6 bases unmatched. The CDR3 sequence is 17 residues long. Germline loops: CDR1 MGHRA, CDR2 YSYEKL. CDR3 amino acids: CASSQGLTGGHTGELFF. The CDR3 coding sequence is TGCGCCAGCAGCCAAGGTCTAACAGGGGGCCACACCGGGGAGCTGTTTTTT.

This chain connects TRBV5-4 to TRBJ2-5; 13 bases are a match to TRBD2. The J call may be wrong; the DNA end is better matched by TRBJ2-7. In germline, CDR1 is SGHNT, CDR2 YYREEE (reference sequence). There are 16 residues in the CDR3. As DNA, the CDR3 is TGTGCCAGCAGCCTACCTACTAGCGGGAGGGTGTACGAGCAGTACTTC. Its translation: CASSLPTSGRVYEQYF.

This clonotype was picked up a small number of times. The chain has TRBV11-3 and TRBJ2-3; D possibly corresponds to TRBD2 (5 bases). CDR1 and CDR2 from the germline V gene are SGHNT and YENEEA. V shed 3 bases and J shed 7 bases, with 11 bases lying between them. This CDR3 spans 13 amino acids. The CDR3 DNA reads TGTGCCAGCAGCTTCGGGGATAGACATACGCAGTATTTT. It specifies CASSFGDRHTQYF.

This clonotype was recorded at least ten times. The chain joins TRBV4-3 to TRBJ2-7; D not resolved. Germline V gene data show CDR1 as LGHNA and CDR2 as YSLEER. The V end lost 1 base, the J end lost 2 bases, and 12 bases lay between the germline ends. This CDR3 is 15 amino acids long. The CDR3 loop is CASSQVAGGPYEQYF. CDR3 bases: TGCGCCAGCAGCCAAGTGGCAGGTGGCCCCTACGAGCAGTACTTC.

The chain joins TRBV4-3 to TRBJ2-7, with TRBD2 as a possible D gene (5 bases). Per the germline V gene, CDR1 is LGHNA and CDR2 is YSLEER. The CDR3 extends over 16 amino acids. Trimming took 3 bases from V and 7 from J, leaving 22 bases between them. The DNA of the CDR3 is TGCGCCAGCAGCCAGGATCCTTTAGGGCGGGCCCGGGAGCAGTACTTC. Translated: CASSQDPLGRAREQYF.

This chain links TRBV6-1 with TRBJ1-5, with a weak D call TRBD1 (5 bases). CDR1 and CDR2 from the germline V gene are MNHNS and SASEGT. The CDR3 totals 15 residues. Trimming removed 7 bases from V and 5 bases from J, with 18 bases in between. CDR3 bases: TGTGCCAGCACAGAGATCGGGGCGAGGGATCAGCCCCAGCATTTT. It encodes CASTEIGARDQPQHF.

This clonotype has only a few counts. The chain links TRBV29-1 to TRBJ2-3; TRBD1 might be the D (6 bases). The CDR3 runs to 13 residues. With 1 base removed from V and 8 bases from J, the gap between germline ends came to 13 bases. The germline V gene has CDR1 SQVTM and CDR2 ANQGSEA. CDR3 in DNA: TGCAGCGTTGAAGGATACAGGGTTGGTACGCAGTATTTT. Amino acids: CSVEGYRVGTQYF.

This clonotype occurred once. The rearrangement uses TRBV20-1 and TRBJ1-1, with D uncertain. V lost 0 bases to trimming and J lost 1 base, with 15 bases between them. Germline lookup yields CDR1 DFQATT and CDR2 SNEGSKA (reference sequence). CDR3 length: 16 amino acids. The CDR3 loop reads CSARDWRGERNTEAFF. The CDR3 DNA is TGCAGTGCTAGAGATTGGCGAGGAGAAAGGAACACTGAAGCTTTCTTT.

Only a few counts were recorded for this clonotype. The gene calls are TRBV29-1 and TRBJ2-5; no definite D call. V lost 6 bases and J lost 0, with 11 bases in between. This CDR3 has 13 amino acids. From germline, CDR1 is SQVTM and CDR2 ANQGSEA. The chain's CDR3 is CSVTEPYQETQYF. The CDR3 nucleotides are TGCAGCGTCACTGAGCCGTACCAAGAGACCCAGTACTTC.

The V and J genes are TRBV7-9 and TRBJ2-7; D ambiguous. V lost 1 base, J lost 5 bases, and 12 bases lay in between. This CDR3 region has 14 residues. Germline V gene sequence: CDR1 SEHNR, CDR2 FQNEAQ (reference sequence). The CDR3 sequence is CASSLGTLADEQYF. CDR3 DNA: TGTGCCAGCAGCTTAGGGACCTTGGCAGACGAGCAGTACTTC.

The gene calls are TRBV18 and TRBJ2-5; 12 nucleotides line up with TRBD1. V shed 5 bases and J 10 bases; nucleotides not matched to a gene: 20. CDR3 length: 18 amino acids. Per the germline V gene, CDR1 is KGHSH and CDR2 is LQKENI. The CDR3, as DNA: TGTGCCAGCTCAGGAGGTTCCGGGACAGGGGGCTCGGGATCTATCCAGTACTTC. This translates into CASSGGSGTGGSGSIQYF. Drawing the rest from reference TRBV18 and TRBJ2-5, the complete variable domain is NAGVMQNPRHLVRRRGQEARLRCSPMKGHSHVYWYRQLPEEGLKFMVYLQKENIIDESGMPKERFSAEFPKEGPSILRIQQVVRGDSAAYFCASSGGSGTGGSGSIQYFGPGTRLLVL.

The chain couples TRBV6-6 to TRBJ1-2, with a tentative D call TRBD1 (6 bases). The CDR3 runs 15 residues. In germline, CDR1 is MNHNY, CDR2 SVGAGI (reference sequence). The germline V and J ends were trimmed by 0 bases and 5 bases, with 13 bases remaining between them. DNA for the CDR3: TGTGCCAGCAGTTACTCGGCCAGGGGACCTTATGGCTACACCTTC. Its translation: CASSYSARGPYGYTF.

V and J are TRBV19 and TRBJ2-1; weak D call: TRBD2 (5 bases). Trimming removed 3 bases at V and 7 bases at J, with 16 bases between. Germline V lookup: CDR1 LNHDA, CDR2 SQIVND (reference sequence). This CDR3 spans 15 amino acids. CDR3 residues: CASSILKRGLNEQFF. CDR3 in DNA: TGTGCCAGTAGTATCCTGAAAAGAGGGCTTAATGAGCAGTTCTTC.

This rearrangement joins TRBV20-1 to TRBJ2-5; tentative D call: TRBD2 (5 bases). The end of the DNA aligns better with TRBJ2-7, so the J call may be wrong. CDR3 size: 13 residues. Germline V gene sequence: CDR1 DFQATT, CDR2 SNEGSKA (reference sequence). The CDR3 DNA reads TGCAGTGGAAGACGGGATCTACCCTCCGAGCAGTACTTC. Residues: CSGRRDLPSEQYF.

The V call is TRBV14, the J call TRBJ1-2; TRBD1 agrees at 8 bases. CDR1 is SGHDN, CDR2 FVKESK, per germline. There are 16 residues in the CDR3. V lost 2 bases to trimming and J lost 6 bases; unmatched junction nucleotides: 11. The CDR3 sequence is CASSQKGQVTGDGYTF. DNA of the CDR3: TGTGCCAGCAGCCAAAAGGGACAGGTTACGGGCGATGGCTACACCTTC. Filled out from reference TRBV14 and TRBJ1-2, the complete variable domain reads EAGVTQFPSHSVIEKGQTVTLRCDPISGHDNLYWYRRVMGKEIKFLLHFVKESKQDESGMPNNRFLAERTGGTYSTLKVQPAELEDSGVYFCASSQKGQVTGDGYTFGSGTRLTVV.

The chain recombines TRBV3-1 with TRBJ2-2; the match to TRBD2 covers 7 bases. Germline assignment: CDR1 LGHDT and CDR2 YNNKEL (reference sequence). The CDR3 is made up of 17 amino acids. V was clipped by 0 bases and J by 5 bases; unmatched bases: 9. Here the CDR3 reads CASSQDLDGEGTGELFF. The CDR3 DNA sequence: TGTGCCAGCAGCCAAGATCTAGATGGGGAGGGGACCGGGGAGCTGTTTTTT.

This clonotype was found a few times. The chain's CDR3 is CSAPLGQYNEQFF. CDR3 coding DNA: TGCAGTGCTCCCCTGGGACAGTACAATGAGCAGTTCTTC. V is TRBV20-1 and J is TRBJ2-1; 7 bases are a match to TRBD1. Germline V gives CDR1 DFQATT, CDR2 SNEGSKA (reference sequence). This CDR3 is built from 13 residues. With V trimmed by 5 bases and J by 4 bases, 5 bases remained unmatched.

V gene TRBV6-2 or TRBV6-3 combines with J gene TRBJ2-5; 14 nucleotides align to TRBD2. The CDR3 length is 18 residues. With 6 bases clipped from V and 11 bases from J, the junction kept 20 bases outside the gene matches. The germline V gene has CDR1 MNHEY and CDR2 SVGEGT. The CDR3 protein is CASRTIPGLAGVVREQYF. In nucleotides, the CDR3 is TGTGCCAGCAGAACAATCCCGGGACTAGCGGGAGTTGTGCGGGAGCAGTACTTC.